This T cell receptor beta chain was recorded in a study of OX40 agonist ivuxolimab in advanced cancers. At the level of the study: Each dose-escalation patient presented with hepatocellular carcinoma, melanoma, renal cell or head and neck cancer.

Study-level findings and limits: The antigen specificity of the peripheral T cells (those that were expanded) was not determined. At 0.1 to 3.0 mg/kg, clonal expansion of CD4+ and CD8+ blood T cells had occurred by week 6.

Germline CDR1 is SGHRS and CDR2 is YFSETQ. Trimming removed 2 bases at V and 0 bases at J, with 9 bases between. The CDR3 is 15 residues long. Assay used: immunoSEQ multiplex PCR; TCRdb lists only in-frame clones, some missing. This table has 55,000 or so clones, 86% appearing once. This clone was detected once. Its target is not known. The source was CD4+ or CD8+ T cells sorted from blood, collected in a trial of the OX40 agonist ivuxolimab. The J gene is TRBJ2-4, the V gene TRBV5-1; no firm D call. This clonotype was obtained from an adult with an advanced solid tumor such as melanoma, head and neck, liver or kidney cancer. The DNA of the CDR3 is TGCGCCAGCAGCTTAGGTAAACTAGCCAAAAACATTCAGTACTTC. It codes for CASSLGKLAKNIQYF.